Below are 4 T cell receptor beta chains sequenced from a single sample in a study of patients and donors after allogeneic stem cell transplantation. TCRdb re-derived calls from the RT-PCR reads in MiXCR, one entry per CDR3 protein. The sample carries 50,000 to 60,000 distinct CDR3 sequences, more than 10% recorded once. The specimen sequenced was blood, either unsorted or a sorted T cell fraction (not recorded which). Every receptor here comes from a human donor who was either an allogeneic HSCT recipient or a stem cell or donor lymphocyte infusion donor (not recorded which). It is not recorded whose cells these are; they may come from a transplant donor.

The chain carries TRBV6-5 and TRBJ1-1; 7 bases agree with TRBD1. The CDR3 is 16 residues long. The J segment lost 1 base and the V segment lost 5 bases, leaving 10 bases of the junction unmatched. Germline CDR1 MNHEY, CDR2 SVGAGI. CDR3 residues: CASSRQGITENTEAFF. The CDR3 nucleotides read TGTGCCAGCAGTCGACAGGGAATAACCGAGAACACTGAAGCTTTCTTT.

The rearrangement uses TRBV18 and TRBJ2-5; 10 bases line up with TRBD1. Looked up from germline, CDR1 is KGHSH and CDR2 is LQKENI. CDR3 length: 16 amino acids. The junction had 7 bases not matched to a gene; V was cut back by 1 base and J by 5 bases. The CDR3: CASSPLPGQGKETQYF. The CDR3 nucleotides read TGTGCCAGCTCACCACTTCCGGGACAGGGGAAGGAGACCCAGTACTTC.

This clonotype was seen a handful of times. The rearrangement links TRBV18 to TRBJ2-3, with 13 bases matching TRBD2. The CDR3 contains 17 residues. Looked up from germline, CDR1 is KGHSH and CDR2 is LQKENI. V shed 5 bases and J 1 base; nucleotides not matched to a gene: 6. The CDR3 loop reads CASSTLTSGRGTDTQYF. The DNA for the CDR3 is TGTGCCAGCTCAACCCTAACTAGCGGGAGGGGCACAGATACGCAGTATTTT. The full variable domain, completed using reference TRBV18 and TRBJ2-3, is NAGVMQNPRHLVRRRGQEARLRCSPMKGHSHVYWYRQLPEEGLKFMVYLQKENIIDESGMPKERFSAEFPKEGPSILRIQQVVRGDSAAYFCASSTLTSGRGTDTQYFGPGTRLTVL.

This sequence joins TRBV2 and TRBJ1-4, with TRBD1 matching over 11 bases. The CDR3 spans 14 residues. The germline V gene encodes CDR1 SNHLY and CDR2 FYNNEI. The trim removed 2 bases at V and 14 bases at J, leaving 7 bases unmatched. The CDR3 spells CASSEYRTGGQLFF. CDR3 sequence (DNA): TGTGCCAGCAGTGAATATCGGACAGGGGGCCAGCTGTTTTTT.